These T cell receptor beta chains were read from a single sample in a study of shared T cell receptors in the human thymus. TCRdb keeps only in-frame clones here, not all; method: immunoSEQ multiplex PCR. The sample has 550,000 to 800,000 clones; 70% to 90% are singletons. These data are also associated with another study on human thymus T cells.

The sample comprised thymocytes. The origin of the receptors is a girl under two years old with a congenital heart defect. Each CDR3 is given with its conserved first and last residue. A D gene is named only where the DNA matches it firmly. Size is stated for part of the rows, as once, few or many counts, or as a class when the clone is expanded.

d_call: NA; j_call: TRBJ1-1; clone_size: NA; v_call: TRBV7-9; cdr3_aa: CASSLVGGVTEAFF; cdr3_nt: TGTGCCAGCAGCTTAGTTGGCGGTGTCACTGAAGCTTTCTTT
d_call: NA; j_call: TRBJ1-6; clone_size: NA; v_call: TRBV5-6; cdr3_aa: CASSLDLDGSRGSPLHF; cdr3_nt: TGTGCCAGCAGCTTGGATCTAGACGGGAGTCGTGGTTCACCCCTCCACTTT
d_call: NA; j_call: TRBJ2-3; clone_size: NA; v_call: TRBV6-4; cdr3_aa: CASTLAASTDTQYF; cdr3_nt: TGTGCCAGCACCTTAGCGGCTAGCACAGATACGCAGTATTTT
d_call: NA; j_call: TRBJ1-2; clone_size: NA; v_call: TRBV6-5; cdr3_aa: CASSSHRQKNYGYTF; cdr3_nt: TGTGCCAGCAGCTCCCACAGGCAAAAAAACTATGGCTACACCTTC
d_call: NA; j_call: TRBJ1-1; clone_size: NA; v_call: TRBV12-5; cdr3_aa: CASGLGGGGAEAFF; cdr3_nt: TGTGCTAGTGGTTTGGGGGGAGGTGGTGCTGAAGCTTTCTTT
d_call: NA; j_call: TRBJ1-1; clone_size: once; v_call: TRBV18; cdr3_aa: CASSPGGNTEAFF; cdr3_nt: TGTGCCAGCTCACCCGGGGGGAACACTGAAGCTTTCTTT
d_call: NA; j_call: TRBJ2-7; clone_size: NA; v_call: TRBV25-1; cdr3_aa: CASRFDLQGGSYEQYF; cdr3_nt: TGTGCCAGCAGGTTCGACCTACAGGGAGGGTCCTACGAGCAGTACTTC
d_call: NA; j_call: TRBJ2-3; clone_size: NA; v_call: TRBV28; cdr3_aa: CASSHTTGKGTDTQYF; cdr3_nt: TGTGCCAGCAGTCACACTACAGGGAAAGGAACAGATACGCAGTATTTT
d_call: NA; j_call: TRBJ2-1; clone_size: NA; v_call: TRBV5-1; cdr3_aa: CASSLWPSSYNEQFF; cdr3_nt: TGCGCCAGCAGCTTGTGGCCAAGCTCCTACAATGAGCAGTTCTTC
d_call: NA; j_call: TRBJ1-1; clone_size: NA; v_call: TRBV29-1; cdr3_aa: CSARRGPNTEAFF; cdr3_nt: TGCAGCGCCCGGCGGGGACCGAACACTGAAGCTTTCTTT
d_call: NA; j_call: TRBJ1-2; clone_size: NA; v_call: TRBV5-1; cdr3_aa: CASSPGDGYTF; cdr3_nt: TGCGCCAGCAGCCCCGGGGATGGCTACACCTTC
d_call: TRBD1; j_call: TRBJ2-7; clone_size: few; v_call: TRBV18; cdr3_aa: CASSPGQGLYEQYF; cdr3_nt: TGTGCCAGCTCACCGGGACAGGGTTTGTACGAGCAGTACTTC
d_call: TRBD2; j_call: TRBJ2-4; clone_size: NA; v_call: TRBV5-1; cdr3_aa: CASSFRGDLAKNIQYF; cdr3_nt: TGCGCCAGCAGCTTTCGGGGGGATCTAGCCAAAAACATTCAGTACTTC
d_call: NA; j_call: TRBJ1-1; clone_size: NA; v_call: TRBV15; cdr3_aa: CATSREGRGGTEAFF; cdr3_nt: TGTGCCACCAGCAGAGAAGGCAGGGGCGGCACTGAAGCTTTCTTT
d_call: NA; j_call: TRBJ2-1; clone_size: NA; v_call: TRBV27; cdr3_aa: CASSLTGTVNEQFF; cdr3_nt: TGTGCCAGCAGTTTAACAGGGACGGTCAATGAGCAGTTCTTC
d_call: NA; j_call: TRBJ1-1; clone_size: NA; v_call: TRBV28; cdr3_aa: CASSDGHKNTEAFF; cdr3_nt: TGTGCCAGCAGTGACGGACACAAGAACACTGAAGCTTTCTTT
d_call: NA; j_call: TRBJ2-4; clone_size: NA; v_call: TRBV6-5; cdr3_aa: CASSPRGGNIQYF; cdr3_nt: TGTGCCAGCAGTCCCCGGGGTGGAAACATTCAGTACTTC
d_call: NA; j_call: TRBJ1-5; clone_size: NA; v_call: TRBV4-3; cdr3_aa: CASSQDWGLNQPQHF; cdr3_nt: TGCGCCAGCAGCCAAGACTGGGGCCTCAATCAGCCCCAGCATTTT
d_call: TRBD2; j_call: TRBJ2-7; clone_size: NA; v_call: TRBV5-4; cdr3_aa: CASSLAGRGGSYEQYF; cdr3_nt: TGTGCCAGCAGCTTGGCTGGGCGGGGGGGCTCCTACGAGCAGTACTTC
d_call: TRBD1; j_call: TRBJ1-4; clone_size: NA; v_call: TRBV11-2; cdr3_aa: CASSLVGTVRWGEKLFF; cdr3_nt: TGTGCCAGCAGCTTAGTCGGGACAGTCAGGTGGGGGGAAAAACTGTTTTTT
d_call: TRBD1; j_call: TRBJ2-1; clone_size: once; v_call: TRBV27; cdr3_aa: CASSIDRDSYNEQFF; cdr3_nt: TGTGCCAGCAGTATAGACAGGGACTCCTACAATGAGCAGTTCTTC
d_call: NA; j_call: TRBJ1-3; clone_size: NA; v_call: TRBV18; cdr3_aa: CASSKQTGTGNTIYF; cdr3_nt: TGTGCCAGCTCAAAGCAGACGGGAACTGGAAACACCATATATTTT
d_call: TRBD2; j_call: TRBJ2-3; clone_size: NA; v_call: TRBV2; cdr3_aa: CASSRTSGGPPDTQYF; cdr3_nt: TGTGCCAGCAGCCGGACTAGCGGGGGGCCCCCGGATACGCAGTATTTT
d_call: NA; j_call: TRBJ2-1; clone_size: NA; v_call: TRBV4-1; cdr3_aa: CASSQEEGRLPRSYNEQFF; cdr3_nt: TGCGCCAGCAGCCAAGAGGAGGGCAGGCTACCTCGCTCCTACAATGAGCAGTTCTTC
d_call: TRBD1; j_call: TRBJ1-1; clone_size: once; v_call: TRBV4-3; cdr3_aa: CASSQRQGDRKAFF; cdr3_nt: TGCGCCAGCAGCCAACGACAGGGAGATAGGAAAGCTTTCTTT
d_call: TRBD1; j_call: TRBJ2-7; clone_size: NA; v_call: TRBV5-1; cdr3_aa: CASSVTGQGALYEQYF; cdr3_nt: TGCGCCAGCAGCGTGACCGGACAGGGGGCTTTGTATGAGCAGTACTTC
d_call: NA; j_call: TRBJ1-1; clone_size: NA; v_call: TRBV5-6; cdr3_aa: CASSLGTGANQWGTEAFF; cdr3_nt: TGTGCCAGCAGCTTGGGCACTGGGGCAAACCAGTGGGGCACTGAAGCTTTCTTT
d_call: NA; j_call: TRBJ2-3; clone_size: NA; v_call: TRBV11-2; cdr3_aa: CASSPLRGSSTDTQYF; cdr3_nt: TGTGCCAGCAGCCCTTTACGGGGGAGTAGCACAGATACGCAGTATTTT
d_call: TRBD1; j_call: TRBJ2-1; clone_size: NA; v_call: TRBV6-1; cdr3_aa: CASSDGTGCGNEQFF; cdr3_nt: TGTGCCAGCAGTGACGGGACAGGGTGTGGAAATGAGCAGTTCTTC
d_call: TRBD2; j_call: TRBJ2-2; clone_size: NA; v_call: TRBV5-1; cdr3_aa: CASSILAVTGELFF; cdr3_nt: TGCGCCAGCAGCATACTAGCGGTCACCGGGGAGCTGTTTTTT
d_call: TRBD1; j_call: TRBJ1-2; clone_size: NA; v_call: TRBV6-6; cdr3_aa: CASSPADGQANYGYTF; cdr3_nt: TGTGCCAGCAGTCCAGCCGATGGACAGGCTAACTATGGCTACACCTTC
d_call: TRBD2; j_call: TRBJ2-3; clone_size: NA; v_call: TRBV5-1; cdr3_aa: CASRYSGGGSTDTQYF; cdr3_nt: TGCGCCAGCAGGTACAGCGGGGGGGGAAGCACAGATACGCAGTATTTT
d_call: TRBD2; j_call: TRBJ2-3; clone_size: NA; v_call: TRBV14; cdr3_aa: CASSQGLRLAGGRGDTQYF; cdr3_nt: TGTGCCAGCAGCCAAGGATTAAGACTAGCGGGCGGACGCGGGGATACGCAGTATTTT